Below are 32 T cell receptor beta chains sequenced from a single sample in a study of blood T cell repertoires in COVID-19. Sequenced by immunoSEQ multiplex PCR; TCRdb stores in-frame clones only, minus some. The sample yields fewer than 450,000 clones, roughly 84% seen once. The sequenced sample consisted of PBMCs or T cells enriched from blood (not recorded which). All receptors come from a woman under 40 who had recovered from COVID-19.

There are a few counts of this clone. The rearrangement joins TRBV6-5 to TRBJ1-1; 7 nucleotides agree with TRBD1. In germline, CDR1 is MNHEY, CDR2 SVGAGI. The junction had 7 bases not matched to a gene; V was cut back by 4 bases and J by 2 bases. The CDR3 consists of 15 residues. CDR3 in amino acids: CASSSPGQINTEAFF. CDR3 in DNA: TGTGCCAGCAGTTCCCCGGGACAGATTAACACTGAAGCTTTCTTT.

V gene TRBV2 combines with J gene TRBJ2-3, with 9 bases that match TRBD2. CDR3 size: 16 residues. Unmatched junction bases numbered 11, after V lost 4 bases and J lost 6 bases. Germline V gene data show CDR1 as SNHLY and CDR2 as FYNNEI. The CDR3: CASSVIAGAQADTQYF. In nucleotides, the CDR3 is TGTGCCAGCAGTGTAATAGCGGGGGCCCAGGCGGATACGCAGTATTTT. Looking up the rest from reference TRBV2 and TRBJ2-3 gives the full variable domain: EPEVTQTPSHQVTQMGQEVILRCVPISNHLYFYWYRQILGQKVEFLVSFYNNEISEKSEIFDDQFSVERPDGSNFTLKIRSTKLEDSAMYFCASSVIAGAQADTQYFGPGTRLTVL.

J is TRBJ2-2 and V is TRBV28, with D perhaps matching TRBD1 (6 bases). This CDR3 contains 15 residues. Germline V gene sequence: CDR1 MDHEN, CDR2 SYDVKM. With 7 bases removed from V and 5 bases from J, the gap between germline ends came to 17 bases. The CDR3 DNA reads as TGTGCCAGCACGGATAGCAGGGGCCGAACCGGGGAGCTGTTTTTT. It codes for CASTDSRGRTGELFF.

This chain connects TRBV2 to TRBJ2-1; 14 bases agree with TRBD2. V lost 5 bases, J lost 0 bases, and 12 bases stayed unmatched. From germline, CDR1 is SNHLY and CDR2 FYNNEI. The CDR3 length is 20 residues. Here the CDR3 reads CASSQPTSGGDYFSYNEQFF. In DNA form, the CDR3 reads TGTGCCAGCAGTCAACCGACTAGCGGGGGGGATTATTTCTCCTACAATGAGCAGTTCTTC.

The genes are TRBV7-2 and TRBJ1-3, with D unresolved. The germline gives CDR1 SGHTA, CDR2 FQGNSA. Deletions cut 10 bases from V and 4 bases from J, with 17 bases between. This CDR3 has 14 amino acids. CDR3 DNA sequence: TGTGCCACCAAAAAAGCCGGAGTGGGAAACACCATATATTTT. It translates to CATKKAGVGNTIYF.

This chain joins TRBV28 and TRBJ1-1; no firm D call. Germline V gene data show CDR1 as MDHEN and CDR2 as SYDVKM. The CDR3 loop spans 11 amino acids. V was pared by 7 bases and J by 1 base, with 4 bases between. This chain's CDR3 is CASTQNTEAFF. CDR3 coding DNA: TGTGCCAGCACACAGAACACTGAAGCTTTCTTT.

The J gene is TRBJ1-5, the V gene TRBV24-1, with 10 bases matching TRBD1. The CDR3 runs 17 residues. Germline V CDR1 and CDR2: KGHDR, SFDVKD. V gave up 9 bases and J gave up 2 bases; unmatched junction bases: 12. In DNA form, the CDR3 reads TGTGCCACCGGACCGGGACAGGGGCGGTTTGGCAATCAGCCCCAGCATTTT. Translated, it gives CATGPGQGRFGNQPQHF.

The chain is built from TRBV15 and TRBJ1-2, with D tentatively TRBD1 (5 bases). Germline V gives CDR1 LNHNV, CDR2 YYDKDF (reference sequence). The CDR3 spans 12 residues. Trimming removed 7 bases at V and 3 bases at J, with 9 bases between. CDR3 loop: CATMTDHYGYTF. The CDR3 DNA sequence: TGTGCCACCATGACAGACCACTATGGCTACACCTTC.

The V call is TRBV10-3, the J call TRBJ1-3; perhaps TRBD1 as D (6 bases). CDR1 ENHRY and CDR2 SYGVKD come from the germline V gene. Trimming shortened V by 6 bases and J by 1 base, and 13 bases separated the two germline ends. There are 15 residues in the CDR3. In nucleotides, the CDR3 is TGTGCCATCAGGCAGGGGACCGGTTCTGGAAACACCATATATTTT. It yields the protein CAIRQGTGSGNTIYF.

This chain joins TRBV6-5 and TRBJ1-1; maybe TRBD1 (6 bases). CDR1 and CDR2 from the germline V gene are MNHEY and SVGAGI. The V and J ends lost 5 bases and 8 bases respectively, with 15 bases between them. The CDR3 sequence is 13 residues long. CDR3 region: CASSRTGHREAFF. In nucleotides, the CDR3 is TGTGCCAGCAGTCGTACAGGGCATCGGGAAGCTTTCTTT.

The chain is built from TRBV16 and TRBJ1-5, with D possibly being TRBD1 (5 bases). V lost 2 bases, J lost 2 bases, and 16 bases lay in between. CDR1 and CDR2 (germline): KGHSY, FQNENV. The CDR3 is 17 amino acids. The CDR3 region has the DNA TGTGCCAGCAGCCAAGGGCTCAGGAGGGGCGGCAATCAGCCCCAGCATTTT. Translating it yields CASSQGLRRGGNQPQHF.

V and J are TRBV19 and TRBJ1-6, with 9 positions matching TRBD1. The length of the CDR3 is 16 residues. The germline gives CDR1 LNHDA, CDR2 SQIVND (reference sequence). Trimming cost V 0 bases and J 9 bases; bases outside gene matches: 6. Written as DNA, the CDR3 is TGTGCCAGTAGTATAGATTTCGGGACAGGGAGTTCACCCCTCCACTTT. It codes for CASSIDFGTGSSPLHF.

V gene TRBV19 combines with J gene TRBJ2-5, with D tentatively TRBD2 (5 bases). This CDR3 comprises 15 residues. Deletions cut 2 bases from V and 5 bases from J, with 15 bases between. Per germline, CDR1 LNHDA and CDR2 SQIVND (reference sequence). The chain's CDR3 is CASSIPDRPGETQYF. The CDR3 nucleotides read TGTGCCAGTAGTATACCGGATCGACCGGGGGAGACCCAGTACTTC.

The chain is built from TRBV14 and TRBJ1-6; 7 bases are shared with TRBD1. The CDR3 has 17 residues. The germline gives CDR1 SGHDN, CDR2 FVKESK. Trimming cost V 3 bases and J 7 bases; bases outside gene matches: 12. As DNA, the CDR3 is TGTGCCAGCAGCCATAATGCCAGGGGGACATTCAATTCACCCCTCCACTTT. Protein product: CASSHNARGTFNSPLHF. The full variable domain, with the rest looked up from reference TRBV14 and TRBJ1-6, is EAGVTQFPSHSVIEKGQTVTLRCDPISGHDNLYWYRRVMGKEIKFLLHFVKESKQDESGMPNNRFLAERTGGTYSTLKVQPAELEDSGVYFCASSHNARGTFNSPLHFGNGTRLTVT.

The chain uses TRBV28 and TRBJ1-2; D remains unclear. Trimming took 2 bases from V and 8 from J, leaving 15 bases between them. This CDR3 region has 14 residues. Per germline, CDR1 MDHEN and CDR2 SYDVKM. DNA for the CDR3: TGTGCCAGCAGTTTAGGGCAGACCGCGATCGGCTACACCTTC. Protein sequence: CASSLGQTAIGYTF.

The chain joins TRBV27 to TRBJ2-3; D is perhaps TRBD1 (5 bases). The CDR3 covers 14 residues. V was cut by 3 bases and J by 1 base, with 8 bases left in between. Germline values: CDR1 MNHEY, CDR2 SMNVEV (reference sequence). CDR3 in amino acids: CASSFTRGTDTQYF. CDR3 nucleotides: TGTGCCAGCAGTTTTACCAGGGGCACAGATACGCAGTATTTT.

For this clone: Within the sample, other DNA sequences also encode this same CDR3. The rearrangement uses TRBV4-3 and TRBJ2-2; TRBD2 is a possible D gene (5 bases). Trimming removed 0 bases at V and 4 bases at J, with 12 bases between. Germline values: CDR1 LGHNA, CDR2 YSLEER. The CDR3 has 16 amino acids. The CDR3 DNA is TGCGCCAGCAGCCAAGATGGAGGACCAGGCACCGGGGAGCTGTTTTTT. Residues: CASSQDGGPGTGELFF.

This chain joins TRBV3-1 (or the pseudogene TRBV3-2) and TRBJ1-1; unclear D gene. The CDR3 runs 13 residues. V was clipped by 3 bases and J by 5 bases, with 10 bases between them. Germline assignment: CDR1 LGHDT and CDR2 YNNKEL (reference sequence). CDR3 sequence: CASSHGAGTEAFF. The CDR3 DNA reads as TGTGCCAGCAGCCACGGTGCAGGAACTGAAGCTTTCTTT.

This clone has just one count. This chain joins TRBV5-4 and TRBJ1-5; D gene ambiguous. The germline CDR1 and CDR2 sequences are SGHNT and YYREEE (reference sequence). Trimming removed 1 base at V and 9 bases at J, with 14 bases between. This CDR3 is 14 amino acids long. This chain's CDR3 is CASSLSPRTGPQHF. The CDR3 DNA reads TGTGCCAGCAGCTTGAGTCCCCGAACGGGGCCCCAGCATTTT.

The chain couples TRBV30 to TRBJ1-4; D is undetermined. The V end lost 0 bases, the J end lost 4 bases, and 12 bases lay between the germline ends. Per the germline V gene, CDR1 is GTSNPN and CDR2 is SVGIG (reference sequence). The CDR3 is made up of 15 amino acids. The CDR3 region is CAWSVGAQSNEKLFF. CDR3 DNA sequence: TGTGCCTGGAGTGTAGGAGCCCAGAGTAATGAAAAACTGTTTTTT.

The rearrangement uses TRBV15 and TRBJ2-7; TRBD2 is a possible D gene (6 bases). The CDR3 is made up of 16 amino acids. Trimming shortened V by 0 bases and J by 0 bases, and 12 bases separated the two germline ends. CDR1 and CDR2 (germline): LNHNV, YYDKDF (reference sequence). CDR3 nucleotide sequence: TGTGCCACCAGCAGAGAAGAGGCGGGGTCCTCCTACGAGCAGTACTTC. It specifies CATSREEAGSSYEQYF.

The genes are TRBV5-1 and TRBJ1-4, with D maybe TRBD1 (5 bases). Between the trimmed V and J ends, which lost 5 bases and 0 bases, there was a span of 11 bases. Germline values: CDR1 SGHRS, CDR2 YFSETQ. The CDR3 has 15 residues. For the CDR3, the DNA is TGCGCCAGCAGTACAGGTCATGCAACTAATGAAAAACTGTTTTTT. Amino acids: CASSTGHATNEKLFF. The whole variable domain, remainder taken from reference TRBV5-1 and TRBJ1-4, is KAGVTQTPRYLIKTRGQQVTLSCSPISGHRSVSWYQQTPGQGLQFLFEYFSETQRNKGNFPGRFSGRQFSNSRSEMNVSTLELGDSALYLCASSTGHATNEKLFFGSGTQLSVL.

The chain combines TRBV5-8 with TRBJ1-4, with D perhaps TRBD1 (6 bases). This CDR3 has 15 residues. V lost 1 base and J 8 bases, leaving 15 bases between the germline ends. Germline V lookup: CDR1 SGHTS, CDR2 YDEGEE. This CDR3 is CASSLRNRAGEKLFF. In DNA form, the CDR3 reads TGTGCCAGCAGCTTGAGGAACAGGGCCGGGGAAAAACTGTTTTTT.

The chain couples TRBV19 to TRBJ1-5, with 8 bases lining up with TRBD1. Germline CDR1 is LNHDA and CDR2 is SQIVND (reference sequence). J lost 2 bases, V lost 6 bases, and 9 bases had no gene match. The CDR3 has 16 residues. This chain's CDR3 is CASRETGALRNQPQHF. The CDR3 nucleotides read TGTGCCAGTAGGGAGACAGGGGCACTTCGCAATCAGCCCCAGCATTTT.

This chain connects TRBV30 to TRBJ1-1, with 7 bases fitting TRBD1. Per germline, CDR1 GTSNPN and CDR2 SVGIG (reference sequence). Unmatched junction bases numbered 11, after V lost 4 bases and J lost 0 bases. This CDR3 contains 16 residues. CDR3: CAWISILRGMNTEAFF. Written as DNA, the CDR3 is TGTGCCTGGATATCTATCCTCAGGGGGATGAACACTGAAGCTTTCTTT.

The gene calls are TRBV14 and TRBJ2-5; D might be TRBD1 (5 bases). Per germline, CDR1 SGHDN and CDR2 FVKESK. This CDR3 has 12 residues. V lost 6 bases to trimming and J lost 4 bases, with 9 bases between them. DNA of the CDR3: TGTGCCAGCAGTGCAACAGGAGAGACCCAGTACTTC. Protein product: CASSATGETQYF.

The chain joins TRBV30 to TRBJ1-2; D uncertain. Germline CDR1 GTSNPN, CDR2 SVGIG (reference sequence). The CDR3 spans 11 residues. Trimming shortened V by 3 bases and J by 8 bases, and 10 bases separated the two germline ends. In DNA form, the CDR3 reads TGTGCCTGGAGCGATTTGGAGGGCTACACCTTC. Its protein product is CAWSDLEGYTF. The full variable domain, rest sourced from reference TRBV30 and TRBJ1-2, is SQTIHQWPATLVQPVGSPLSLECTVEGTSNPNLYWYRQAAGRGLQLLFYSVGIGQISSEVPQNLSASRPQDRQFILSSKKLLLSDSGFYLCAWSDLEGYTFGSGTRLTVV.

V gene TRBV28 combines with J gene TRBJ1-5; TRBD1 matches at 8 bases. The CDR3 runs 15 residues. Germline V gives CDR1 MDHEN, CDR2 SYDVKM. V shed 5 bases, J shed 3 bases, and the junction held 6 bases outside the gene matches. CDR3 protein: CASSPRTGINQPQHF. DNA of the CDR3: TGTGCCAGCAGTCCTCGGACAGGGATCAATCAGCCCCAGCATTTT.

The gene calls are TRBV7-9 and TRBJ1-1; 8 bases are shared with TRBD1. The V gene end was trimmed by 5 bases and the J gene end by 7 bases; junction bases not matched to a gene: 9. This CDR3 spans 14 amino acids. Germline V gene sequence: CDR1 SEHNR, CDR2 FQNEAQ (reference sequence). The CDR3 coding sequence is TGTGCCAGCAGCAAGACCTCAGGGGGCGATGAAGCTTTCTTT. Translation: CASSKTSGGDEAFF.

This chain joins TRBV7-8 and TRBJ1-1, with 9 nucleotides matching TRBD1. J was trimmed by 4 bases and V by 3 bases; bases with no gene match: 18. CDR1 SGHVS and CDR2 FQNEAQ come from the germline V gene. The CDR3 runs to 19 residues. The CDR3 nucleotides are TGTGCCAGCAGCTTGAGTTTTCCTTCCGGGACAGGGAGCTTCACTGAAGCTTTCTTT. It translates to CASSLSFPSGTGSFTEAFF.

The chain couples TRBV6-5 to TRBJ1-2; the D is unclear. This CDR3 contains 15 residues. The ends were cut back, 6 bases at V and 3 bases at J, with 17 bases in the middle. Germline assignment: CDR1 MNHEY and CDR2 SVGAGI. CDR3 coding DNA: TGTGCCAGCAGCGCGCTCATCACCGGTCACTATGGCTACACCTTC. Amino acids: CASSALITGHYGYTF.

CDR3 in DNA: TGCGCCAGCAGCTCCAGGACTAAGAACACCGGGGAGCTGTTTTTT. Encoded protein: CASSSRTKNTGELFF. This chain uses TRBV5-1 with TRBJ2-2; maybe TRBD2 (6 bases). CDR3 length: 15 amino acids. Trimming left V 3 bases short and J 1 base short, with 10 bases between. Germline values: CDR1 SGHRS, CDR2 YFSETQ.